These T cell receptor beta chains were read from a single sample in a study of OX40 agonist ivuxolimab in advanced cancers. Only in-frame clones appear in the TCRdb table, and some are missing; sequencing was by immunoSEQ multiplex PCR. The sample includes tens of thousands of clones, roughly 84% of them seen just once. The sequencing used CD4+ or CD8+ T cells sorted from blood, collected in a trial of the OX40 agonist ivuxolimab. The receptors shown here come from an adult with an advanced solid tumor such as melanoma, head and neck, liver or kidney cancer. Both conserved end residues are part of each CDR3. Fields, in order: clone size, J gene, V gene, CDR3 protein. Size tells how often a clone was seen (once, few, many) or the class of an expanded clone, and some rows leave it out.

NA	TRBJ1-5	TRBV18	CASSPLAPGTDNQPQHF
NA	TRBJ2-2	TRBV7-7	CASSQDRVNTGELFF
NA	TRBJ1-4	TRBV29-1	CSVGGAGEKLFF
NA	TRBJ2-7	TRBV6-5	CASSYSGTGREQYF
NA	TRBJ2-5	TRBV19	CASTPRGDRGRETQYF
NA	TRBJ1-1	TRBV7-9	CASSLPGQANTEAFF
NA	TRBJ2-7	TRBV5-4	CASISDTTYEQYF
once	TRBJ2-4	TRBV5-5	CASSHGGAKNIQYF
NA	TRBJ2-1	TRBV7-9	CASPDKGADVRSSYNEQFF
NA	TRBJ2-3	TRBV7-9	CASSRSLAGGPDTQYF
NA	TRBJ2-1	TRBV5-1	CASSPSGRVGNEQFF
few	TRBJ2-5	TRBV5-1	CASSFQAGGPTWTQYF
NA	TRBJ2-1	TRBV28	CASSSQRRSFDEQFF
NA	TRBJ2-1	TRBV7-6	CASSLAGTRSVQNEQFF
NA	TRBJ1-5	TRBV6-5	CASSETRSNQPQHF
NA	TRBJ2-7	TRBV7-2	CASSLVAGVLYEQYF
few	TRBJ1-2	TRBV7-2	CASSFGWGGSSYGYTF
NA	TRBJ1-1	TRBV5-1	CASSLQGADTEAFF
NA	TRBJ2-2	TRBV7-9	CASSLIANTGELFF
few	TRBJ1-2	TRBV2	CASSELTGEYGYTF
NA	TRBJ1-1	TRBV7-9	CASSLRQGLNTEAFF
NA	TRBJ1-5	TRBV28	CASSLGEGGRYQPQHF
NA	TRBJ2-7	TRBV19	CASSPLTSGGPYEQYF
NA	TRBJ2-7	TRBV4-1	CASSQEGLAYEQYF
once	TRBJ2-7	TRBV6-5	CASRRQGSYEQYF
few	TRBJ2-1	TRBV6-5	CASRLGHYNEQFF
few	TRBJ2-5	TRBV7-9	CASSLGDRGLSETQYF
NA	TRBJ2-7	TRBV28	CASSPTPFYEQYF
NA	TRBJ1-2	TRBV6-6	CASSYGANYGYTF
once	TRBJ1-3	TRBV6-1	CASSERITGRARHTIYF
NA	TRBJ2-1	TRBV28	CASSRGLAGTSYNEQFF
NA	TRBJ2-7	TRBV28	CASSLGQGYYEQYF
NA	TRBJ2-7	TRBV11-2	CASSLANQRGYEQYF
once	TRBJ2-5	TRBV5-1	CASSLVLAGETQYF
NA	NA	TRBV15	CATSRAQGGEQYF
NA	TRBJ2-2	TRBV7-9	CASSLQGGNTGELFF
once	TRBJ2-7	TRBV5-6	CASSLAGTGSHEQYF